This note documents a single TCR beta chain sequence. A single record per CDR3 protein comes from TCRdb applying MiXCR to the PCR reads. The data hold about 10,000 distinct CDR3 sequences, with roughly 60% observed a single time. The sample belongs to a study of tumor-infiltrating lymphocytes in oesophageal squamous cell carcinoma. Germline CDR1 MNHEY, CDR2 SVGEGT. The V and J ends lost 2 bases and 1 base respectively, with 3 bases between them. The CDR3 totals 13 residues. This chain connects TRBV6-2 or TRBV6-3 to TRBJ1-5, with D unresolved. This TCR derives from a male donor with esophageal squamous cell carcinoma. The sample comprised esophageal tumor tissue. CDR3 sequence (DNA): TGTGCCAGCAGTTACGGGAGCAATCAGCCCCAGCATTTT. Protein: CASSYGSNQPQHF.